This T cell receptor (beta chain) appears in the sequencing data of a study of T cell responses to AZD1222 COVID-19 vaccine (dated by TCRdb to the early 2020s). In terms of the full investigation: A total of roughly 240 trial participants underwent TCR sequencing, of whom about 200 received two doses of AZD1222 and about 25 received two doses of the MenACWY control vaccine. Trial participants were enrolled by age into 18-55, 56-69 and 70-plus year subgroups, with about 150, 28 and 57 TCR-sequenced participants respectively.

Beyond this particular receptor, the publication reports: Reportedly, almost half of the unique spike-specific TCRs recognized epitopes lying outside the regions that are mutated in the B.1.351 and B.1.1.7 variants. Because no samples from the day 14 peak response were available, repertoires could be characterized only after the peak T cell response. Participants were mostly white British, with more females than males. The authors suggested clonal diversity may have been underestimated. The 56-69-year group was small, and its depth increase did not reach significance, likely because of low power. A significant rise in spike-specific TCR breadth and depth was observed after two AZD1222 doses relative to day 0 and relative to MenACWY recipients. The vaccine-associated CD4 TCRs covered the entire spike protein, and the dominant responses fell in regions 160-218 and 743-854. Conclusions about previously exposed vaccinees are limited because only a handful of AZD1222 recipients were SARS-CoV-2 seropositive at baseline.

On this clone itself: The target of this receptor is not known. No base qualities exist here, and no much larger clone lies one base off it.

The CDR3 regions of human TCRbeta chains were subjected to immunosequencing. The authors' analysis ran thus. TCRs in the repertoires were matched against a reference library of SARS-CoV-2-specific TCRs that had been generated with the MIRA antigen-specificity platform. Breadth meant the fraction of unique TCRs that were SARS-CoV-2-associated, whereas depth meant the fraction of total T cells that were SARS-CoV-2-associated. Using the MIRA data, every spike-specific TCR was mapped to the spike region that the TCR reacted to and assigned to either a CD4 or a CD8 class. Log10-transformed breadth and depth values were compared by one-way ANOVA with Sidak's multiple comparisons tests. Here the immuneACCESS table is served through TCRdb, limited to in-frame sequences with V and J called. Missing clones are a known gap in these copies; in checked studies unresolved V genes cover under half, and the rest lacks a known reason. V and J calls and clone size come straight from that table; D and trimming were deduced from the DNA. In this sample the table shows 150,000 to 200,000 clones, 91% of which occur a single time. The top ten clones comprise approximately 1.3% of the sample.

CDR1 and CDR2, per the germline V gene (reference sequence), are LNHDA and SQIVND. From the cysteine up to the phenylalanine, the CDR3 has a length of 13 residues. CDR3 DNA only is kept here, 39 bases in frame from base 1. The trim is 6 bases for V and 1 base for J, with a gap of 7 bases between the germline ends. According to the study, the label for this sample's time point signals: about 28 days (+/-7) after the second vaccine dose. AZD1222 recipients with second doses at about 4 weeks or about 12 weeks were pooled, because spike-specific TCR depth and breadth did not differ between schedules. The vaccinee samples were drawn from two UK trials, COV001 and COV002, one of which was a single-blind randomized controlled phase 2/3 trial testing AZD1222 (ChAdOx1 nCoV-19) in healthy adults. Trial participant PBMC samples were collected at day 0 and day 28 after the second dose for TCRbeta chain sequencing.

The sequenced sample was peripheral blood, obtained 28 days after the second AZD1222 dose. This TCR was recovered from an adult who received the AZD1222 COVID-19 vaccine. The chain is made from TRBV19 and TRBJ1-3; the D gene remains uncertain. This receptor carries the CDR3 CASSDPSGNTIYF. The nucleotide sequence reads as follows: TGTGCCAGTAGCGACCCTTCTGGAAACACCATATATTTT.